The rows below give T cell receptor beta chains drawn from one sample of a study of cytotoxic CD8 clonotypes in ibrutinib-treated CLL. The assay was immunoSEQ multiplex PCR, and TCRdb's table has in-frame clones only and misses some. The table shows some 150,000 clones, with 70% to 90% occurring only once. This specimen consisted of PBMCs, obtained after 36 months of ibrutinib treatment. Receptor source: a human donor with chronic lymphocytic leukemia. Both conserved end residues are part of each CDR3. Fields, in order: CDR3 length, clone size, D gene, V gene, J gene, CDR3 DNA, CDR3 protein. A D gene is named only where the DNA matches it firmly. A row's size may be missing; if present it is once, few, many or a size class.

13	NA	NA	TRBV27	TRBJ2-3	TGTGCCAGCAGGGGACTTAGCACAGATACGCAGTATTTT	CASRGLSTDTQYF
14	NA	TRBD1	TRBV5-1	TRBJ2-3	TGCGCCAGCACCTGGACAGGGGGCCGGGATACGCAGTATTTT	CASTWTGGRDTQYF
16	NA	NA	TRBV7-9	TRBJ1-2	TGTGCCAGCAGCTACCGAGTGGGCTCCTACCACTATGGCTACACCTTC	CASSYRVGSYHYGYTF
15	few	NA	TRBV2	TRBJ2-4	TGTGCCAGCAGTGACCTCTGGTTTCCTGGGGACATTCAGTACTTC	CASSDLWFPGDIQYF
15	NA	NA	TRBV30	TRBJ2-7	TGTGCCTGGAGTAAAGCGACAGGCCGATCCTACGAGCAGTACTTC	CAWSKATGRSYEQYF
14	NA	NA	TRBV15	TRBJ2-5	TGTGCCACCAGCGACGGGCACCTTCAAGAGACCCAGTACTTC	CATSDGHLQETQYF
16	NA	NA	TRBV6-4	TRBJ2-1	TGTGCCAGCAGTGACTCTATCAGAGGGGGCTACAATGAGCAGTTCTTC	CASSDSIRGGYNEQFF
14	NA	NA	TRBV21-1	TRBJ1-2	TGTGCCAGCAGCAAAGAGAGCTCCAACTATGGCTACACCTTC	CASSKESSNYGYTF
13	NA	NA	TRBV28	TRBJ1-2	TGTGCCAGCAGTTTTCGGGGGACCTATGGCTACACCTTC	CASSFRGTYGYTF
15	few	NA	TRBV13	TRBJ1-1	TGTGCCAGCAGCTTAGGGGTTAGGGTTTTAGCTGAAGCTTTCTTT	CASSLGVRVLAEAFF
11	NA	NA	TRBV20-1	TRBJ2-7	TGCAGTGCAAGAAGGGAAGACGAGCAGTACTTC	CSARREDEQYF
15	NA	TRBD2	TRBV6-4	TRBJ2-3	TGTGCCAGCAGCGTACTAGCGGGGGGGCCGGATACGCAGTATTTT	CASSVLAGGPDTQYF
13	NA	NA	TRBV10-3	TRBJ2-5	TGTGCCATCAGCCCGTCAGAGCTGGAGACCCAGTACTTC	CAISPSELETQYF
15	once	NA	TRBV19	TRBJ1-5	TGTGCCAGTAGTATGAAGGGGAGGGGGGATCAGCCCCAGCATTTT	CASSMKGRGDQPQHF
15	few	NA	TRBV30	TRBJ1-5	TGTGCCTGGAGTAAAGAGGACACCGGTAATCAGCCCCAGCATTTT	CAWSKEDTGNQPQHF
13	NA	NA	TRBV7-9	TRBJ1-5	TGTGCCAGCAGCTTAGCAATTGGTCAGCCCCAGCATTTT	CASSLAIGQPQHF
16	NA	NA	TRBV9	TRBJ2-3	TGTGCCAGCAGCGTAGGGACGGGGAGCCGCACAGATACGCAGTATTTT	CASSVGTGSRTDTQYF
16	once	NA	TRBV10-3	TRBJ2-1	TGTGCCATCAGTGAGTCGACCGGGAGCTCCTACAATGAGCAGTTCTTC	CAISESTGSSYNEQFF
15	NA	NA	TRBV7-9	TRBJ2-3	TGTGCCAGCAGCACCGGACAGTCTTCCACAGATACGCAGTATTTT	CASSTGQSSTDTQYF
18	few	NA	TRBV4-1	TRBJ1-5	TGCGCCAGCAGCCAACTTATATACAAGGTTGATAGCAATCAGCCCCAGCATTTT	CASSQLIYKVDSNQPQHF
12	NA	NA	TRBV6-6	TRBJ1-2	TGTGCCAGCAGCCTATTGGCTGATGGCTACACCTTC	CASSLLADGYTF
15	NA	NA	TRBV10-3	TRBJ2-1	TGTGCCATCTCCGAGTTTGGGGGGGGCCCCAATGAGCAGTTCTTC	CAISEFGGGPNEQFF
13	NA	TRBD2	TRBV7-2	TRBJ2-5	TGTGCCAGCAGCCGTAGCGGGAGAGAGACCCAGTACTTC	CASSRSGRETQYF
18	NA	TRBD1	TRBV19	TRBJ2-2	TGTGCCAGTAGTCCCTCCGGGACAGTGAGATTGAACACCGGGGAGCTGTTTTTT	CASSPSGTVRLNTGELFF
12	NA	NA	TRBV6-1	TRBJ1-5	TGTGCCAGCAGTCCCCTCAATCAGCCCCAGCATTTT	CASSPLNQPQHF
16	NA	TRBD1	TRBV11-1	TRBJ1-5	TGTGCCAGCAGAGTTCTCAGACAGGGAGTCTTGAGGCCCCAGCATTTT	CASRVLRQGVLRPQHF
13	NA	TRBD1	TRBV7-9	TRBJ1-2	TGTGCCAGCAGCCCCACAGGGGAGTATGGCTACACCTTC	CASSPTGEYGYTF
15	NA	NA	TRBV28	TRBJ2-2	TGTGCCAGCGCGATGATGGGAAGGAACACCGGGGAGCTGTTTTTT	CASAMMGRNTGELFF
12	few	NA	TRBV11-2	TRBJ1-1	TGTGCCAGCAGCTTATGGGGCACTGAAGCTTTCTTT	CASSLWGTEAFF
15	few	TRBD1	TRBV10-3	TRBJ1-4	TGTGCCACGTCCGCTGGGACAGGGGTTAATGAAAAACTGTTTTTT	CATSAGTGVNEKLFF
15	NA	TRBD1	TRBV6-1	TRBJ1-5	TGTGCCAGCAGTGAGGGGACAGGGAGAGATCAGCCCCAGCATTTT	CASSEGTGRDQPQHF
14	NA	NA	TRBV19	TRBJ2-5	TGTGCCAGTAGTCGACCAGGGGTCGGAGAGACCCAGTACTTC	CASSRPGVGETQYF
13	NA	NA	TRBV6-4	TRBJ2-2	TGTGCCAGCAGTGACTCCGGCCACGGGGAGCTGTTTTTT	CASSDSGHGELFF
14	NA	NA	TRBV30	TRBJ2-5	TGTGCCTGGAGTGTAAGGGGCCCCCAAGAGACCCAGTACTTC	CAWSVRGPQETQYF
14	few	NA	TRBV18	TRBJ1-1	TGTGCCAGCTCACCGGGGGGGTGGAACACTGAAGCTTTCTTT	CASSPGGWNTEAFF
13	NA	NA	TRBV30	TRBJ2-2	TGTGCCTGGATCCCAGGGGGGCCCGGGGAGCTGTTTTTT	CAWIPGGPGELFF
13	NA	NA	TRBV11-2	TRBJ1-2	TGTGCCAGCAGCCGGGGGACTGGGTATGGCTACACCTTC	CASSRGTGYGYTF
18	NA	TRBD1	TRBV7-9	TRBJ1-2	TGTGCCAGCAGCCCTAGACCCCTGGGACAGCGGGTCGACTATGGCTACACCTTC	CASSPRPLGQRVDYGYTF
14	NA	NA	TRBV18	TRBJ2-1	TGTGCCAGCTTCCGGGACTGGGCCAACAATGAGCAGTTCTTC	CASFRDWANNEQFF
14	NA	NA	TRBV28	TRBJ2-7	TGTGCCAGCAGTTTAGTCGGGGGTCGATACGAGCAGTACTTC	CASSLVGGRYEQYF
15	NA	NA	TRBV11-2	TRBJ2-5	TGTGCCAGCAGCTGGGACTTGAAAAGACAAGAGACCCAGTACTTC	CASSWDLKRQETQYF
14	NA	NA	TRBV19	TRBJ2-5	TGTGCCAGTAGTATAGATTTGCGAGTCGAGACCCAGTACTTC	CASSIDLRVETQYF
12	NA	NA	TRBV7-6	TRBJ1-1	TGTGCCAGCAGCGCAAGAATTACTGAAGCTTTCTTT	CASSARITEAFF
15	NA	NA	TRBV18	TRBJ2-7	TGTGCCAGCTCACCAACTGGGACAATCCCCTACGAGCAGTACTTC	CASSPTGTIPYEQYF
15	NA	NA	TRBV5-1	TRBJ1-6	TGCGCCAGCAGCTTGTCCGCAGGGAACGATTCACCCCTCCACTTT	CASSLSAGNDSPLHF
13	NA	NA	TRBV7-8	TRBJ1-1	TGTGCCAGCAGCCCCTTCCGGAACACTGAAGCTTTCTTT	CASSPFRNTEAFF
14	NA	NA	TRBV5-4	TRBJ1-2	TGTGCCAGCAGCCCCCCGCCTCCCAGGGATGGCTACACCTTC	CASSPPPPRDGYTF
15	NA	TRBD1	TRBV29-1	TRBJ1-3	TGCAGCGTTGGAGGGACAGTGAGCTCTGGAAACACCATATATTTT	CSVGGTVSSGNTIYF
13	NA	TRBD1	TRBV2	TRBJ1-4	TGTGCCAGCAGTGGGACAGGGGGGCAAAAACTGTTTTTT	CASSGTGGQKLFF
16	few	TRBD1	TRBV18	TRBJ1-5	TGTGCCAGCTCACCGGTTGGACAGGGGGCCGGACAGCCCCAGCATTTT	CASSPVGQGAGQPQHF
16	NA	TRBD2	TRBV28	TRBJ2-1	TGTGCCAGCAGTTTTTCCGGGGGGGCCATTTCTAATGAGCAGTTCTTC	CASSFSGGAISNEQFF
16	NA	NA	TRBV5-1	TRBJ2-7	TGCGCCAGCAGCTTGGCCGCGGGGGCGCGGACCTACGAGCAGTACTTC	CASSLAAGARTYEQYF
11	NA	NA	TRBV28	TRBJ2-1	TGTGCCAGCTCGGGGGTCAATGAGCAGTTCTTC	CASSGVNEQFF
13	NA	NA	TRBV7-9	TRBJ1-5	TGTGCCAGCAGCCCGGCTAGCAATCAGCCCCAGCATTTT	CASSPASNQPQHF
16	NA	NA	TRBV14	TRBJ1-4	TGTGCCAGCAGCCCGGGGCAGGGGTCAACTAATGAAAAACTGTTTTTT	CASSPGQGSTNEKLFF
14	NA	NA	TRBV7-9	TRBJ1-1	TGTGCCAGCAGCCCGTCGACAGGTAGCACTGAAGCTTTCTTT	CASSPSTGSTEAFF
14	NA	NA	TRBV27	TRBJ2-5	TGTGCCAGCAGTTCCCCCCTGCGGCAAGAGACCCAGTACTTC	CASSSPLRQETQYF
14	NA	TRBD1	TRBV27	TRBJ2-7	TGTGCCAGCAGTGCGGGACAGGGTGCTTACGAGCAGTACTTC	CASSAGQGAYEQYF
13	NA	NA	TRBV7-3	TRBJ1-5	TGTGCCAGCAGCAGCACTCCGAATGGGCCCCAGCATTTT	CASSSTPNGPQHF
12	few	NA	TRBV29-1	TRBJ1-1	TGCAGCGTCAAAGGACTGTTCACTGAAGCTTTCTTT	CSVKGLFTEAFF